Each of the 22 T cell receptor beta chains below was sequenced from the same sample in a study of cytomegalovirus exposure and HLA in healthy donors. Measured with immunoSEQ multiplex PCR; TCRdb has only the in-frame clones, and not every one. The sample shows tens of thousands of clones, approximately 96% of them seen only once. Sequencing was done on a sample of PBMCs. The receptors derive from a young woman in good health and CMV-seropositive.

The chain links TRBV5-4 to TRBJ1-2; 9 bases match TRBD1. CDR3 length: 16 amino acids. Germline V lookup: CDR1 SGHNT, CDR2 YYREEE (reference sequence). With 2 bases clipped from V and 4 bases from J, the junction kept 9 bases outside the gene matches. DNA of the CDR3: TGTGCCAGCAGCTTAACCGGGACAGGGAACACCTATGGCTACACCTTC. It encodes CASSLTGTGNTYGYTF.

The J gene is TRBJ1-1, the V gene TRBV6-1, with D tentatively TRBD1 (6 bases). The germline gives CDR1 MNHNS, CDR2 SASEGT. V was pared by 6 bases and J by 0 bases, with 11 bases between. This CDR3 comprises 14 residues. The CDR3, as DNA: TGTGCCAGCAGGGACAGTTTACTGAACACTGAAGCTTTCTTT. It is translated as CASRDSLLNTEAFF.

This chain joins TRBV28 and TRBJ2-3; possibly TRBD2 for D (6 bases). This CDR3 is 13 amino acids long. V gave up 7 bases and J gave up 5 bases, with 13 bases separating them. Germline V gives CDR1 MDHEN, CDR2 SYDVKM. The CDR3 DNA sequence: TGTGCCAGCACCCCGAGCGGGCGAGATACGCAGTATTTT. It yields the protein CASTPSGRDTQYF.

The V and J genes are TRBV6-6 and TRBJ2-5, with TRBD2 matching 7 bases. The J segment lost 1 base and the V segment lost 0 bases, leaving 2 bases of the junction unmatched. Germline V lookup: CDR1 MNHNY, CDR2 SVGAGI (reference sequence). The CDR3 covers 15 residues. CDR3 loop: CASSYSGLPQETQYF. CDR3 DNA: TGTGCCAGCAGTTACTCGGGACTACCCCAAGAGACCCAGTACTTC.

The chain links TRBV7-9 to TRBJ2-3; weak D call: TRBD1 (5 bases). Germline CDR1 SEHNR, CDR2 FQNEAQ (reference sequence). This CDR3 is 12 amino acids long. Between the trimmed V and J ends, which lost 5 bases and 5 bases, there was a span of 8 bases. This chain's CDR3 is CASSQGVDTQYF. The CDR3 DNA follows: TGTGCCAGCAGCCAAGGGGTAGATACGCAGTATTTT.

V is TRBV4-1 and J is TRBJ2-2; 7 bases are a match to TRBD1. Trimming removed 1 base from V and 2 bases from J; junction bases left unmatched: 1. This CDR3 region has 15 residues. CDR1 and CDR2 (germline): MGHRA, YSYEKL. The DNA for the CDR3 is TGCGCCAGCAGCCAAGGGGACAGAAACACCGGGGAGCTGTTTTTT. Its protein product is CASSQGDRNTGELFF.

The chain carries TRBV6-1 and TRBJ2-5; TRBD2 is a possible D gene (6 bases). The CDR3 loop spans 14 amino acids. Trimming left V 3 bases short and J 5 bases short, with 13 bases between. The germline V gene encodes CDR1 MNHNS and CDR2 SASEGT. The CDR3 nucleotides are TGTGCCAGCAGTGATGGAGGGTTTAGCGAGACCCAGTACTTC. It translates to CASSDGGFSETQYF.

The rearrangement uses TRBV15 and TRBJ2-1, with 7 nucleotides matching TRBD2. V lost 0 bases and J lost 5; bases outside the gene matches: 4. CDR1 and CDR2 (germline): LNHNV, YYDKDF (reference sequence). The CDR3 sequence is 15 residues long. The CDR3 region is CATSREAGVNNEQFF. DNA of the CDR3: TGTGCCACCAGCAGAGAGGCGGGAGTCAACAATGAGCAGTTCTTC.

The V call is TRBV28, the J call TRBJ1-2, with TRBD1 matching over 8 bases. V dropped 3 bases and J dropped 12; count of bases not matched to a gene: 9. The germline CDR1 and CDR2 sequences are MDHEN and SYDVKM. The CDR3 totals 13 residues. CDR3: CASSLTGAAMDTF. The CDR3 DNA sequence: TGTGCCAGCAGTTTGACAGGGGCCGCAATGGACACCTTC.

This chain uses TRBV7-9 with TRBJ2-1; the D is unclear. V lost 4 bases and J lost 7, with 2 bases in between. The CDR3 runs to 10 residues. Looked up from germline, CDR1 is SEHNR and CDR2 is FQNEAQ (reference sequence). CDR3 protein: CASSSNEQFF. The CDR3 DNA reads TGTGCCAGCAGCTCAAATGAGCAGTTCTTC.

This chain uses TRBV4-1 with TRBJ2-5; 13 bases align to TRBD2. The CDR3 is 15 amino acids. V lost 4 bases, J lost 4 bases, and 3 bases stayed unmatched. Germline assignment: CDR1 MGHRA and CDR2 YSYEKL. The CDR3: CASSRTSGSGETQYF. For the CDR3, the DNA is TGCGCCAGCAGCCGGACTAGCGGGAGTGGAGAGACCCAGTACTTC.

The chain has TRBV10-3 and TRBJ2-7; perhaps TRBD1 as D (6 bases). V lost 4 bases and J lost 1, with 23 bases in between. Looked up from germline, CDR1 is ENHRY and CDR2 is SYGVKD. The CDR3 extends over 18 amino acids. In DNA, the CDR3 is TGTGCCATCAGTGTGGGTTTTGATTTGAGGGGGATGTCCTACGAGCAGTACTTC. Encoded protein: CAISVGFDLRGMSYEQYF.

The chain joins TRBV5-1 to TRBJ2-1; 9 nucleotides align to TRBD2. Germline CDR1 reads SGHRS; CDR2 reads YFSETQ. Losses at the gene ends were 1 base for V and 13 bases for J; bases not matched to a gene: 12. The CDR3 runs 15 residues. CDR3 DNA sequence: TGCGCCAGCAGCTTGACGATAGCGGGAGTGCAAGGACAGTTCTTC. Its translation: CASSLTIAGVQGQFF.

The V gene is TRBV19, the J gene TRBJ1-1; 9 bases are a match to TRBD1. The J segment lost 1 base and the V segment lost 7 bases, leaving 7 bases of the junction unmatched. This CDR3 is built from 15 residues. From germline, CDR1 is LNHDA and CDR2 SQIVND (reference sequence). The CDR3 sequence is CASTTRGQGNTEAFF. Here the CDR3 DNA reads TGTGCCAGTACCACTCGGGGACAGGGGAACACTGAAGCTTTCTTT.

The chain couples TRBV30 to TRBJ1-3; D is perhaps TRBD1 (5 bases). V was shortened by 0 bases and J by 0 bases, with 9 bases between the two germline ends. The CDR3 totals 15 residues. Germline CDR1 reads GTSNPN; CDR2 reads SVGIG (reference sequence). The CDR3 sequence: CAWSVEGVSGNTIYF. The CDR3 DNA sequence: TGTGCCTGGAGTGTGGAAGGGGTCTCTGGAAACACCATATATTTT.

The chain recombines TRBV13 with TRBJ2-4; TRBD2 matches 12 bases. The CDR3 is 18 residues long. Germline CDR1 is PRHDT and CDR2 is FYEKMQ (reference sequence). V shed 2 bases, J shed 2 bases, and the junction held 7 bases outside the gene matches. The CDR3 nucleotides are TGTGCCAGCAGCTTAAGACTAGCGGGAGACGAATCCAAAAACATTCAGTACTTC. Translated, it gives CASSLRLAGDESKNIQYF.

The V gene is TRBV7-2, the J gene TRBJ1-2, with 8 bases matching TRBD1. After removal of 7 bases from V and 1 base from J, the junction contained 11 bases not matched to a gene. The germline V gene encodes CDR1 SGHTA and CDR2 FQGNSA. This CDR3 has 16 residues. CDR3 amino acids: CASTYRGGTVNYGYTF. CDR3 bases: TGTGCCAGCACTTACAGGGGGGGGACGGTTAACTATGGCTACACCTTC.

This chain joins TRBV11-2 and TRBJ1-3; 7 bases line up with TRBD1. The CDR3 runs 15 residues. The V and J ends lost 2 bases and 2 bases, in that order; junction bases with no gene match: 3. Germline V lookup: CDR1 SGHAT, CDR2 FQNNGV. The CDR3 bases are TGTGCCAGCAGCTTAACAGGGGCCGCTGGAAACACCATATATTTT. This sequence encodes CASSLTGAAGNTIYF.

The chain joins TRBV7-3 to TRBJ2-3; 10 bases align to TRBD2. CDR1 is SGHTA and CDR2 is FQGTGA in the germline V gene. With 5 bases clipped from V and 1 base from J, the junction kept 3 bases outside the gene matches. The CDR3 runs to 15 residues. In nucleotides, the CDR3 is TGTGCCAGCAGCACCGGACTAGCGGGCACAGATACGCAGTATTTT. It is translated as CASSTGLAGTDTQYF.

The genes are TRBV14 and TRBJ2-7; 12 bases are shared with TRBD2. Germline V CDR1 and CDR2: SGHDN, FVKESK. Germline trimming cut 4 bases from V and 5 bases from J; bases unmatched to any gene: 0. The CDR3 is 13 amino acids. The CDR3 loop reads CASSRLAGDEQYF. CDR3 sequence (DNA): TGTGCCAGCAGCCGACTAGCGGGAGACGAGCAGTACTTC.

The CDR3 protein is CASPPGTGNTEAFF. CDR3 bases: TGTGCCAGTCCACCTGGGACAGGGAACACTGAAGCTTTCTTT. This chain links TRBV28 with TRBJ1-1; 8 bases fit TRBD1. Looked up from germline, CDR1 is MDHEN and CDR2 is SYDVKM. The ends lost 9 bases at V and 1 base at J; junction bases unmatched: 7. The CDR3 is 14 residues long. Combining the CDR3 with reference TRBV28 and TRBJ1-1 gives the whole variable domain DVKVTQSSRYLVKRTGEKVFLECVQDMDHENMFWYRQDPGLGLRLIYFSYDVKMKEKGDIPEGYSVSREKKERFSLILESASTNQTSMYLCASPPGTGNTEAFFGQGTRLTVV.

J is TRBJ2-7 and V is TRBV5-4; a weak D match, TRBD1 (5 bases). Trimming stripped 0 bases from V and 4 bases from J, with 11 bases between. This CDR3 has 14 residues. Looked up from germline, CDR1 is SGHNT and CDR2 is YYREEE (reference sequence). The CDR3 DNA is TGTGCCAGCAGCTTGGAGGGGCCTGGGTACGAGCAGTACTTC. Translation gives CASSLEGPGYEQYF. Using reference TRBV5-4 and TRBJ2-7 for the parts outside the CDR3, the full variable domain is ETGVTQSPTHLIKTRGQQVTLRCSSQSGHNTVSWYQQALGQGPQFIFQYYREEENGRGNFPPRFSGLQFPNYSSELNVNALELDDSALYLCASSLEGPGYEQYFGPGTRLTVT.